What follows are 17 T cell receptor beta chains derived from one specimen sequenced in a study of early T cells in non-severe SARS-CoV-2 infection. TCRdb reanalysed the 5' RACE reads using MiXCR and keeps one entry per CDR3 protein. The table records 25,000 to 35,000 distinct CDR3 sequences, 3.9% of them present only once. The material sequenced was whole blood. Every receptor here comes from an adult who was a healthcare worker with PCR-confirmed SARS-CoV-2 infection or an uninfected control (not recorded which).

The genes are TRBV7-9 and TRBJ2-7, with TRBD2 matching over 10 bases. Trimming at V came to 4 bases and at J to 4 bases, leaving 10 bases not matched to a gene. The CDR3 is 16 amino acids. Germline V gives CDR1 SEHNR, CDR2 FQNEAQ (reference sequence). CDR3 residues: CASSSTVGTSVYEQYF. Here the CDR3 DNA reads TGTGCCAGCAGCTCTACCGTGGGGACTAGCGTTTACGAGCAGTACTTC.

This clonotype came up many times. The CDR3 loop reads CASSLGPVENYGYTF. In nucleotides, the CDR3 is TGTGCCAGCAGCTTGGGTCCGGTCGAAAACTATGGCTACACCTTC. This chain links TRBV5-5 with TRBJ1-2; D is ambiguous. Looked up from germline, CDR1 is SGHKS and CDR2 is YYEKEE (reference sequence). The CDR3 is 15 residues long. The ends were cut back, 0 bases at V and 2 bases at J, with 11 bases in the middle.

In this sample, this clonotype turned up many times. V usage is TRBV11-3 and J usage is TRBJ2-3, with D unclear. CDR1 and CDR2 (germline): SGHNT, YENEEA. V was pared by 0 bases and J by 3 bases, with 10 bases between. CDR3 length: 15 residues. The CDR3 nucleotides read TGTGCCAGCAGCTTAGACGGCAGCAGAACAGATACGCAGTATTTT. Its protein product is CASSLDGSRTDTQYF.

In its sample, this clonotype ranks as medium-sized. The chain couples TRBV20-1 to TRBJ2-5; 8 bases are shared with TRBD2. Germline trimming cut 4 bases from V and 5 bases from J; bases unmatched to any gene: 12. Per germline, CDR1 DFQATT and CDR2 SNEGSKA (reference sequence). The CDR3 is 15 amino acids. CDR3 sequence reads: CSATPLAGGEETQYF. DNA of the CDR3: TGCAGTGCTACCCCCCTAGCGGGCGGTGAGGAGACCCAGTACTTC.

This clonotype was found many times. The chain carries TRBV25-1 and TRBJ2-5; no clear D gene. The CDR3 length is 14 residues. Trimming pared 1 base from V and 2 bases from J, leaving 8 bases between. Germline V lookup: CDR1 MGHDK, CDR2 SYGVNS. CDR3 coding DNA: TGTGCCAGCAGTGAATTAGGCACTCAAGAGACCCAGTACTTC. It specifies CASSELGTQETQYF.

This clonotype has ten or more counts. V and J are TRBV21-1 and TRBJ1-5; TRBD1 is the table's D call, not checked against the DNA. TRBV21-1 counts as a pseudogene. The CDR3 has 17 residues. In DNA, the CDR3 is TGTGCCAGCAGCAAACCGGAGGAGGGTCCAGGGGGTCAGCCCCAGCATTTT. As protein: CASSKPEEGPGGQPQHF.

The chain couples TRBV29-1 to TRBJ2-1; TRBD2 matches at 12 bases. Germline values: CDR1 SQVTM, CDR2 ANQGSEA. V lost 2 bases to trimming and J lost 7 bases; unmatched junction nucleotides: 3. The CDR3 loop spans 14 amino acids. In DNA, the CDR3 is TGCAGCGTTGAACCTAGCGGGGGGGCTAATGAGCAGTTCTTC. Translation: CSVEPSGGANEQFF.

The table lists this clonotype with many counts. The gene calls are TRBV6-2 or TRBV6-3 and TRBJ1-2, with D perhaps matching TRBD1 (5 bases). Germline CDR1 reads MNHEY; CDR2 reads SVGEGT. CDR3 length: 14 residues. V shed 0 bases and J shed 7 bases, with 12 bases lying between them. CDR3 amino acids: CASSYSARVTGYTF. CDR3 DNA: TGTGCCAGCAGTTACTCGGCCAGGGTTACTGGCTACACCTTC.

In its sample, this clonotype was seen many times. The V gene is TRBV12-2, the J gene TRBJ2-3. TRBV12-2 counts as a pseudogene. This CDR3 is built from 14 residues. The CDR3 is CASRLGHRVDTQYF. CDR3 sequence (DNA): TGTGCAAGTCGCTTAGGTCATCGGGTAGATACGCAGTATTTT.

This clonotype has at least ten counts. CDR3: CASSFGPNTEAFF. The CDR3 bases are TGTGCCAGCAGCTTCGGTCCGAACACTGAAGCTTTCTTT. This chain links TRBV7-6 with TRBJ1-1; D not certain. The CDR3 totals 13 residues. Germline CDR1 and CDR2: SGHVS and FNYEAQ. Between the trimmed V and J ends, which lost 3 bases and 1 base, there was a span of 6 bases.

This clonotype has a count of ten or more. The chain recombines TRBV3-1 with TRBJ2-1; 14 positions match TRBD2. The CDR3 extends over 20 amino acids. CDR1 and CDR2 from the germline V gene are LGHDT and YNNKEL (reference sequence). The J segment lost 0 bases and the V segment lost 4 bases, leaving 11 bases of the junction unmatched. The CDR3: CASSPGLTSGGAPSYNEQFF. CDR3 DNA: TGTGCCAGCAGCCCCGGCCTGACTAGCGGGGGGGCCCCCTCCTACAATGAGCAGTTCTTC.

This clonotype was detected only a few times. The CDR3 DNA reads as TGTGCCAGCATCAAGGGGAACTCCTACGAGCAGTACTTC. Translating gives CASIKGNSYEQYF. This chain uses TRBV7-9 with TRBJ2-7, with a tentative D call TRBD1 (5 bases). Germline V gene lookup returns CDR1 SEHNR and CDR2 FQNEAQ (reference sequence). V was pared by 7 bases and J by 0 bases, with 10 bases between. The CDR3 covers 13 residues.

This clonotype was counted many times. The chain links TRBV6-5 to TRBJ1-6, with D unresolved. The CDR3 consists of 16 residues. The germline V gene encodes CDR1 MNHEY and CDR2 SVGAGI. The V end lost 5 bases, the J end lost 9 bases, and 20 bases lay between the germline ends. The CDR3 loop reads CASSRPSVVRGSPLHF. The CDR3 coding sequence is TGTGCCAGCAGTCGTCCGTCAGTGGTACGGGGTTCACCCCTCCACTTT.

This clonotype was seen ten or more times. J is TRBJ2-7 and V is TRBV6-6; D remains unclear. The germline gives CDR1 MNHNY, CDR2 SVGAGI (reference sequence). Trimming left V 0 bases short and J 6 bases short, with 6 bases between. CDR3 length: 12 residues. The CDR3 bases are TGTGCCAGCAGTTACTCGGGCCTCGAGCAGTACTTC. Protein sequence: CASSYSGLEQYF.

This clonotype was picked up many times. The rearrangement joins TRBV3-1 to TRBJ1-2; maybe TRBD1 (5 bases). The CDR3 consists of 17 residues. CDR1 is LGHDT, CDR2 YNNKEL, per germline (reference sequence). V was pared by 3 bases and J by 2 bases, with 19 bases between. The CDR3 protein is CASSHGSGRGTNYGYTF. In DNA, the CDR3 is TGTGCCAGCAGCCATGGGTCCGGACGGGGGACGAACTATGGCTACACCTTC.

This clonotype was recorded many times. The DNA of the CDR3 is TGTGCCAGCAGTAACAGGGGGCGGGGGACTGAAGCTTTCTTT. The encoded protein is CASSNRGRGTEAFF. The chain has TRBV6-5 and TRBJ1-1, with 9 bases matching TRBD1. CDR3 length: 14 residues. Germline V gene lookup returns CDR1 MNHEY and CDR2 SVGAGI. Trimming took 5 bases from V and 5 from J; bases not matched to a gene: 6.

This clonotype appeared many times. The V gene is TRBV5-1, the J gene TRBJ2-7, with TRBD1 as a possible D gene (6 bases). The germline V gene has CDR1 SGHRS and CDR2 YFSETQ. V shed 4 bases and J shed 3 bases, with 20 bases lying between them. CDR3 size: 16 residues. The CDR3 spells CASSNPTGTNNYEQYF. The CDR3 DNA reads as TGCGCCAGCAGCAACCCGACCGGGACAAATAACTACGAGCAGTACTTC.